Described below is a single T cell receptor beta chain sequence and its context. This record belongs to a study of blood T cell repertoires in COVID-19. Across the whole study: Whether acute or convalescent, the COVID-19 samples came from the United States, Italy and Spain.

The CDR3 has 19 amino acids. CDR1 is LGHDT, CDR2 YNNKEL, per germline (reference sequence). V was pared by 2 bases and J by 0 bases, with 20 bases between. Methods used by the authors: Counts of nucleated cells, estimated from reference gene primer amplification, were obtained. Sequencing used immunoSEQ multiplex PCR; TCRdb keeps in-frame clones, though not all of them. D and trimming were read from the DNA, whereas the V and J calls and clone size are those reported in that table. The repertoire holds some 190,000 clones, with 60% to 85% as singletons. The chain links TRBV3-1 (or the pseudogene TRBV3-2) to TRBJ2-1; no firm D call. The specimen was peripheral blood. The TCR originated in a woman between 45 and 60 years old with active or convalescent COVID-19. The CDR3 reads CASSQKLLWAETSYNEQFF. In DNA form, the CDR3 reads TGTGCCAGCAGCCAAAAACTTCTCTGGGCCGAAACCTCCTACAATGAGCAGTTCTTC.